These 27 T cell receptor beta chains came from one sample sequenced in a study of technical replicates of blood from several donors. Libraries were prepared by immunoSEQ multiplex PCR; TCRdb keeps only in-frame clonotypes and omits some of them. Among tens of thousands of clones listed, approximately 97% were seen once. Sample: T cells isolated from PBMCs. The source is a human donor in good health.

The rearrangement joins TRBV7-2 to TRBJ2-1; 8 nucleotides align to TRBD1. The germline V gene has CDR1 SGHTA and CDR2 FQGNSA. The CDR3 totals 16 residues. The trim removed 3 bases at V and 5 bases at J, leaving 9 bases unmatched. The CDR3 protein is CASSFQRQGNHNEQFF. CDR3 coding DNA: TGTGCCAGCAGCTTTCAACGACAGGGGAACCACAATGAGCAGTTCTTC.

The CDR3 DNA follows: TGTGCCAGCAGTGTGACAGGCTCTAATGAAAAACTGTTTTTT. As protein: CASSVTGSNEKLFF. The chain uses TRBV9 and TRBJ1-4; D might be TRBD1 (6 bases). This CDR3 is built from 14 residues. The V gene's germline CDR1 is SGDLS and CDR2 YYNGEE. Trimming cost V 5 bases and J 3 bases, with 11 bases left between them.

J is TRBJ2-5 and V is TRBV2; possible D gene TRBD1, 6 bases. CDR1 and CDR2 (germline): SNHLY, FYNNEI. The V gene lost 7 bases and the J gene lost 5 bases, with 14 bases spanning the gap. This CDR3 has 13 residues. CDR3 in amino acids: CASNNRVPETQYF. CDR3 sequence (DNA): TGTGCCAGCAATAACAGGGTCCCGGAGACCCAGTACTTC.

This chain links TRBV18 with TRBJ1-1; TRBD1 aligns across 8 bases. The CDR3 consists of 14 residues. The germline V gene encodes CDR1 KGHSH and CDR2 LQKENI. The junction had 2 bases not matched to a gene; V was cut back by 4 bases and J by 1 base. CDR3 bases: TGTGCCAGCTCACGGGGACAGGAGAACACTGAAGCTTTCTTT. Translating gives CASSRGQENTEAFF.

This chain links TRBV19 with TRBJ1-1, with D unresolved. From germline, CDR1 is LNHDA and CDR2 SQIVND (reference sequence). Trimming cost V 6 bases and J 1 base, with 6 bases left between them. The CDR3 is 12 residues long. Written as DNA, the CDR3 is TGTGCCAGTAGGAGGCCGAACACTGAAGCTTTCTTT. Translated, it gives CASRRPNTEAFF. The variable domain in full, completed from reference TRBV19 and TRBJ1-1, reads DGGITQSPKYLFRKEGQNVTLSCEQNLNHDAMYWYRQDPGQGLRLIYYSQIVNDFQKGDIAEGYSVSREKKESFPLTVTSAQKNPTAFYLCASRRPNTEAFFGQGTRLTVV.

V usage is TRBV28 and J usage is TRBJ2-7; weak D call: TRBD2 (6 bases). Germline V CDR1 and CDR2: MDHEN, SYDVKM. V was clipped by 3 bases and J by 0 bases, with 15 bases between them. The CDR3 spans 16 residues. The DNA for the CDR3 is TGTGCCAGCAGTTTTCAAGGCGGGGTGGGCTCCTACGAGCAGTACTTC. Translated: CASSFQGGVGSYEQYF.

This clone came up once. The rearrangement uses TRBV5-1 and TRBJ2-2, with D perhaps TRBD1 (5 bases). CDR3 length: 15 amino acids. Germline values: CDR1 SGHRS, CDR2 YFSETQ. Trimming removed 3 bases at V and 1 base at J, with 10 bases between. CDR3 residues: CASSSLTGNTGELFF. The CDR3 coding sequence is TGCGCCAGCAGCTCCCTTACAGGGAACACCGGGGAGCTGTTTTTT.

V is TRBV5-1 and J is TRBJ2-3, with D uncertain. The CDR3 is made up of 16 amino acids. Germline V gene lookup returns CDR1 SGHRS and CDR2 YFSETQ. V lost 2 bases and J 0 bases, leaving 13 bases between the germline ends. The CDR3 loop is CASSFKLPVSTDTQYF. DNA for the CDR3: TGCGCCAGCAGCTTTAAACTACCTGTTAGCACAGATACGCAGTATTTT.

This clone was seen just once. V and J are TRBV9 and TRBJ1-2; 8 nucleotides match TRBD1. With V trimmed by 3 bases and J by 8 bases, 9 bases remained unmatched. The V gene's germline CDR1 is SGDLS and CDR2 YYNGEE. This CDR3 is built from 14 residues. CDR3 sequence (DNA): TGTGCCAGCAGCGGGAGGACAGGGAACGGCGGCTACACCTTC. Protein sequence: CASSGRTGNGGYTF.

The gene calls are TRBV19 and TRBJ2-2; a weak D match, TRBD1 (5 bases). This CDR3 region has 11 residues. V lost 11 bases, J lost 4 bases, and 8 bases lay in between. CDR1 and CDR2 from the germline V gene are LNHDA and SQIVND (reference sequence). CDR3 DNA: TGTGCCCGACAGACCACCGGGGAGCTGTTTTTT. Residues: CARQTTGELFF.

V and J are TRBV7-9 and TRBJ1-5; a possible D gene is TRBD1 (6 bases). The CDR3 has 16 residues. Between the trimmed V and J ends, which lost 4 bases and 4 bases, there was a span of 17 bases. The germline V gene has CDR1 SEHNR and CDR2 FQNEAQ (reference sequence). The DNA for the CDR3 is TGTGCCAGCAGCTCGGGTAAGGACAGTGGAAATCAGCCCCAGCATTTT. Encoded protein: CASSSGKDSGNQPQHF.

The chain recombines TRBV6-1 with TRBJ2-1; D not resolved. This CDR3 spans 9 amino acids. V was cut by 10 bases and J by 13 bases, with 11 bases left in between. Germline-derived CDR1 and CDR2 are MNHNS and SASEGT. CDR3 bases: TGTGCCACCAAGAACTTTCAGTTCTTC. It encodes CATKNFQFF.

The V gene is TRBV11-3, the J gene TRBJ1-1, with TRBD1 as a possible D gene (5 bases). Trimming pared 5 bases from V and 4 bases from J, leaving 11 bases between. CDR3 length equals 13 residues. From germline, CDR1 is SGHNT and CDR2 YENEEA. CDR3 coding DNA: TGTGCCAGCAGCCCCAGGGTTTTCACTGAAGCTTTCTTT. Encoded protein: CASSPRVFTEAFF.

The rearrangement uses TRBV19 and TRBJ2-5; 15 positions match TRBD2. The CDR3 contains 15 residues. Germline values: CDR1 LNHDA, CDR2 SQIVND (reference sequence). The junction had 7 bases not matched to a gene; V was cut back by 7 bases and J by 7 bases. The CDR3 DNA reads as TGTGCCAGTACCTTGGGGGGACTAGCGGGGGGGACCCAGTACTTC. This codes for CASTLGGLAGGTQYF.

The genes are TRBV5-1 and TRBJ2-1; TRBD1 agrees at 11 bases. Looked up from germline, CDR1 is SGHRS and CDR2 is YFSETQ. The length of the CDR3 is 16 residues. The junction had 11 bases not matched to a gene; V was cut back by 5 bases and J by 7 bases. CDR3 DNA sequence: TGCGCCAGCAGTTTAAGGGACAGGGGGACTAGTAATGAGCAGTTCTTC. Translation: CASSLRDRGTSNEQFF.

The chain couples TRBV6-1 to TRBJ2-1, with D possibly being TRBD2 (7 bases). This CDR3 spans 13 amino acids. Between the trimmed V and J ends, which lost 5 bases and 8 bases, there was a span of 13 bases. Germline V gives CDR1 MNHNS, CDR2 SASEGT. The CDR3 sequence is CASSWEGGYEQFF. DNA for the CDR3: TGTGCCAGCAGTTGGGAGGGGGGATATGAGCAGTTCTTC.

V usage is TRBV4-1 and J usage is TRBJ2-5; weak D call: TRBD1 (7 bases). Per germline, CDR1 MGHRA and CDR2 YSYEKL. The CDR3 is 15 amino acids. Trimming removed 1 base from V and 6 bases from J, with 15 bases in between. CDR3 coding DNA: TGCGCCAGCAGCCAAGCCCCGACAGGGAGGCAGACCCAGTACTTC. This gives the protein CASSQAPTGRQTQYF.

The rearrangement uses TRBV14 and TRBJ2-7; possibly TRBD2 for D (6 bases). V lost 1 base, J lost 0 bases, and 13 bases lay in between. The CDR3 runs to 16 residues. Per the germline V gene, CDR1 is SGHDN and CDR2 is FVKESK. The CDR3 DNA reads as TGTGCCAGCAGCCAAGTCTGGGTAGCGGTCTCCTACGAGCAGTACTTC. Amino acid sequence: CASSQVWVAVSYEQYF. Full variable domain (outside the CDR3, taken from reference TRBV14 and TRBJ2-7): EAGVTQFPSHSVIEKGQTVTLRCDPISGHDNLYWYRRVMGKEIKFLLHFVKESKQDESGMPNNRFLAERTGGTYSTLKVQPAELEDSGVYFCASSQVWVAVSYEQYFGPGTRLTVT.

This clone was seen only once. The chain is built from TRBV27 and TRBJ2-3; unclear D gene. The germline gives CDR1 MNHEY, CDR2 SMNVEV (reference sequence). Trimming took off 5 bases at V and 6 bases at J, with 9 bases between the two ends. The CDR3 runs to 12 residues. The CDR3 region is CASSPSGDTQYF. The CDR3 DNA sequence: TGTGCCAGCAGTCCCTCCGGGGATACGCAGTATTTT.

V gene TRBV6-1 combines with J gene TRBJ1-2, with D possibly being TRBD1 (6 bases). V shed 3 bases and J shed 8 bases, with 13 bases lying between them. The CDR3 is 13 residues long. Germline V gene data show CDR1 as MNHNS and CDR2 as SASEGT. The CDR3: CASSDRGGRGYTF. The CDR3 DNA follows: TGTGCCAGCAGTGACAGGGGTGGTCGGGGCTACACCTTC.

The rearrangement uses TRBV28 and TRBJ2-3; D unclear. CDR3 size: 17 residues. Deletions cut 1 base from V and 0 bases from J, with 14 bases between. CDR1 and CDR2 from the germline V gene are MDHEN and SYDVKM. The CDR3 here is CASSLLVSPYSTDTQYF. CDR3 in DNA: TGTGCCAGCAGTTTATTAGTATCACCCTACAGCACAGATACGCAGTATTTT.

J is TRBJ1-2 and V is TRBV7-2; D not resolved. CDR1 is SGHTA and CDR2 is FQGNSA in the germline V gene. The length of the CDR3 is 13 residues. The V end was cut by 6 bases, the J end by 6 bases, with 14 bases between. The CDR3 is CASRVTGGDGYTF. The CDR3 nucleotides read TGTGCCAGCAGAGTCACGGGAGGCGATGGCTACACCTTC.

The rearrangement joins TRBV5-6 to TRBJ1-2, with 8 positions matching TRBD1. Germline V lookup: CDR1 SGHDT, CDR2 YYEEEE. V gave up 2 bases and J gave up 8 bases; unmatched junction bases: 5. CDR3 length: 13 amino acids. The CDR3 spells CASSLGDRPGYTF. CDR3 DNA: TGTGCCAGCAGCTTAGGGGACAGGCCCGGCTACACCTTC.

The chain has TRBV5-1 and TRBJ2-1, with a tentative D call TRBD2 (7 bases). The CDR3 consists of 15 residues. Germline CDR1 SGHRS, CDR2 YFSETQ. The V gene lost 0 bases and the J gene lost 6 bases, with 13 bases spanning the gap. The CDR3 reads CASSLGGRGPNEQFF. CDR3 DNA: TGCGCCAGCAGCTTGGGGGGGCGGGGGCCCAATGAGCAGTTCTTC.

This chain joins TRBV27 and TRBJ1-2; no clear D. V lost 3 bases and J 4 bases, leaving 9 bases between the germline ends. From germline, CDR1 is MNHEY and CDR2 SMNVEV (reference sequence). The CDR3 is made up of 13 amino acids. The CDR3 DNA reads TGTGCCAGCAGTTTGACGGGGTTCTATGGCTACACCTTC. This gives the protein CASSLTGFYGYTF.

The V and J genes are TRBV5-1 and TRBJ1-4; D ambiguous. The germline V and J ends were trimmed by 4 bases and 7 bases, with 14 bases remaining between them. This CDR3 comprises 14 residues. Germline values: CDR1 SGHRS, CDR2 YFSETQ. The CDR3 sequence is CASSLDWAFEKLFF. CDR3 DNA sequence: TGCGCCAGCAGCCTGGACTGGGCCTTTGAAAAACTGTTTTTT.

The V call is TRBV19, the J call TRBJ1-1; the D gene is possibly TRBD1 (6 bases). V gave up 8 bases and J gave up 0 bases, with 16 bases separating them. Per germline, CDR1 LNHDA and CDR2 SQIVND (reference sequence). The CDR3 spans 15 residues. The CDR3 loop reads CASWARTVMNTEAFF. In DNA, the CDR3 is TGTGCCAGTTGGGCACGGACAGTTATGAACACTGAAGCTTTCTTT. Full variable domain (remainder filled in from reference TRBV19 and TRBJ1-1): DGGITQSPKYLFRKEGQNVTLSCEQNLNHDAMYWYRQDPGQGLRLIYYSQIVNDFQKGDIAEGYSVSREKKESFPLTVTSAQKNPTAFYLCASWARTVMNTEAFFGQGTRLTVV.